This T cell receptor (beta chain) was observed in a study of tumor-infiltrating lymphocytes in primary liver carcinoma. Study-wide results and caveats: Whereas tumor region pairs overlapped more, tumor-adjacent and tumor-blood pairs overlapped less.

RNA isolated from unsorted whole blood supplied the blood RNA, with germline DNA also extracted. With chronic HBV infection, the patients were also treatment-naive. The template, about 510 ng total RNA, yielded TCR beta cDNA made with a constant-region primer. Three nested multiplex PCR rounds, a slightly modified ARM-PCR, produced the libraries for TCR beta. TCRdb ran MiXCR on the multiplex PCR reads and lists one entry per CDR3 protein. The data show approximately 340,000 distinct CDR3 sequences, with about two thirds seen just once and about 6% held by the top ten. Turning to this clonotype: Its antigen remains unidentified.

The TCR sequence derives from a man aged 35 to 55 with primary liver carcinoma and hepatitis B virus infection. Sequencing was performed on peripheral blood.

The CDR3: CAIRDCTSGRANEQFF. In DNA form, the CDR3 reads TGTGCCATCAGGGACTGTACCTCGGGGCGAGCCAATGAGCAGTTCTTC. This chain links TRBV10-3 with TRBJ2-1; perhaps D is TRBD1 or TRBD2 (5 bases each). V lost 6 bases, J lost 6 bases, and 21 bases lay in between. Looked up from germline, CDR1 is ENHRY and CDR2 is SYGVKD. The CDR3 contains 16 residues.